The present T cell receptor beta chain was sequenced within a study of T-cell memory formation after mild COVID-19. The study's findings and limits: Second-wave clones peaking on day 37 lacked confirmed SARS-CoV-2 specificity.

TCRdb reprocessed the 5' RACE reads with MiXCR, giving one entry per CDR3 protein. This table has approximately 260,000 distinct CDR3 sequences, about a sixth appearing once. Germline loops: CDR1 MNHEY, CDR2 SVGEGT. CDR3 length: 15 residues. V gave up 2 bases and J gave up 12 bases; unmatched junction bases: 5. As to this clonotype: Its specificity is not known.

The V gene is TRBV6-2 or TRBV6-3, the J gene TRBJ2-1; 15 nucleotides line up with TRBD2. The clonotype was recovered from a man younger than 30 who had mild COVID-19 (a few samples of this study predate the infection). Cell type and time point are not known. Sequencing used PBMCs or a T cell subset sorted from them (not recorded which). This CDR3 reads CASSYGTSGGRWQFF. CDR3 in DNA: TGTGCCAGCAGTTACGGGACTAGCGGGGGGAGGTGGCAGTTCTTC.